This entry is about one T cell receptor (beta chain). TCRdb recomputed calls from the RACE reads with MiXCR, one row per CDR3 protein. The sample has about 82,000 distinct CDR3 sequences, approximately 13% seen once. Specified time point: patch test 3, about 24 weeks after DPC sensitization. The sample's treatment: therapeutic diphenylcyclopropenone sensitization with weekly scalp DPC. Alopecia patients, 18 to 70 years old and DPC-suitable, served as donors. This record comes from a study of human T cells and chemical hapten exposure. CDR3 length: 16 amino acids. In germline, CDR1 is SGHAT, CDR2 FQNNGV. Trimming removed 5 bases at V and 0 bases at J, with 14 bases between.

The sequence was collected from a woman aged 50 to 60 with alopecia areata. Some clones in this sample may be carry-over from other donors' samples. The chain has TRBV11-2 and TRBJ2-1, with D possibly TRBD2 on 6 matching bases. The material was whole blood, obtained in connection with sensitization to the hapten diphenylcyclopropenone (DPC). This chain's CDR3 is CASSVSMRDSYNEQFF. The DNA for the CDR3 is TGTGCCAGCAGCGTCAGTATGCGGGACTCCTACAATGAGCAGTTCTTC.